This is a list of T cell receptor beta chains from one sample in a study of cytomegalovirus exposure and HLA in healthy donors. Clones were read by immunoSEQ multiplex PCR, and TCRdb kept only the in-frame ones, dropping some. The repertoire holds under 200,000 clones, with approximately 81% as singletons. The sample consisted of PBMCs. The source is a man in his fifties in good health and CMV-seropositive. Both conserved end residues are part of each CDR3. D genes are given only for firm matches. Clone size is not always given. Where it is, it says once, few, many or a class for expanded clones.

clone_size: -
v_call: TRBV27
j_call: TRBJ2-7
d_call: -
cdr3_nt: TGTGCCAGCAGTTTAGGGGGGGCCCACAGGTACGAGCAGTACTTC
cdr3_aa: CASSLGGAHRYEQYF

clone_size: few
v_call: TRBV6-5
j_call: TRBJ1-2
d_call: -
cdr3_nt: TGTGCCAGCAGTTACCCTGGCGCGAGGGATGGCTACACCTTC
cdr3_aa: CASSYPGARDGYTF

clone_size: -
v_call: TRBV7-9
j_call: TRBJ2-7
d_call: TRBD2
cdr3_nt: TGTGCCAGCAGCTTAGAGAAGCGGGACGATTACGAGCAGTACTTC
cdr3_aa: CASSLEKRDDYEQYF

clone_size: once
v_call: TRBV28
j_call: TRBJ1-1
d_call: -
cdr3_nt: TGTGCCAGCAGCCAGGCGAACACTGAAGCTTTCTTT
cdr3_aa: CASSQANTEAFF

clone_size: -
v_call: TRBV6-5
j_call: TRBJ2-5
d_call: TRBD2
cdr3_nt: TGTGCCAGCAGTCTCTTAGCGGGGGGGCGGGAGACCCAGTACTTC
cdr3_aa: CASSLLAGGRETQYF

clone_size: -
v_call: TRBV9
j_call: TRBJ1-2
d_call: -
cdr3_nt: TGTGCCAGCAGCGTATGGCCGGGTGGCTACACCTTC
cdr3_aa: CASSVWPGGYTF

clone_size: once
v_call: TRBV7-3
j_call: TRBJ1-1
d_call: TRBD1
cdr3_nt: TGTGCCAGCAGCACCGGACAGGGGATGAACACTGAAGCTTTCTTT
cdr3_aa: CASSTGQGMNTEAFF

clone_size: -
v_call: TRBV5-1
j_call: TRBJ1-1
d_call: -
cdr3_nt: TGCGCCAGCAGCAGGGGCAGGAACACTGAAGCTTTCTTT
cdr3_aa: CASSRGRNTEAFF

clone_size: once
v_call: TRBV7-8
j_call: TRBJ1-2
d_call: TRBD1
cdr3_nt: TGTGCCAGCAGCTTGGACAGGGGAAACTATGGCTACACCTTC
cdr3_aa: CASSLDRGNYGYTF

clone_size: -
v_call: TRBV6-5
j_call: TRBJ1-1
d_call: TRBD1
cdr3_nt: TGTGCCAGCAGTTACGACAGGGGGCGTTCCACTGAAGCTTTCTTT
cdr3_aa: CASSYDRGRSTEAFF

clone_size: -
v_call: TRBV5-1
j_call: TRBJ2-7
d_call: -
cdr3_nt: TGCGCCAGCAGCTTGGCCAGGGGCTACGAGCAGTACTTC
cdr3_aa: CASSLARGYEQYF

clone_size: -
v_call: TRBV4-1
j_call: TRBJ1-2
d_call: -
cdr3_nt: TGCGCCAGCAGCCAAGAACCCGGGGGAGGCTACACCTTC
cdr3_aa: CASSQEPGGGYTF

clone_size: -
v_call: TRBV4-2
j_call: TRBJ2-1
d_call: -
cdr3_nt: TGTGCCAGCAGCCAAGAACGGGGAATTTCCTACACCTACAATGAGCAGTTCTTC
cdr3_aa: CASSQERGISYTYNEQFF

clone_size: -
v_call: TRBV6-1
j_call: TRBJ1-4
d_call: -
cdr3_nt: TGTGCCAGCAGTACCACAGGGCCTAATGAAAAACTGTTTTTT
cdr3_aa: CASSTTGPNEKLFF

clone_size: few
v_call: TRBV5-1
j_call: TRBJ2-7
d_call: TRBD2
cdr3_nt: TGCGCCAGCAGCTCGACGGGGACTAGCGGGAGTGATGAGCAGTACTTC
cdr3_aa: CASSSTGTSGSDEQYF

clone_size: -
v_call: TRBV18
j_call: TRBJ1-5
d_call: -
cdr3_nt: TGTGCCAGCTCACCCGACGGAGCAGGGCAGCCCCAGCATTTT
cdr3_aa: CASSPDGAGQPQHF

clone_size: -
v_call: TRBV19
j_call: TRBJ1-6
d_call: -
cdr3_nt: TGTGCCAGTAGTCCCGTCTCCCCGGGACTCCCCATGTCACCCCTCCACTTT
cdr3_aa: CASSPVSPGLPMSPLHF

clone_size: once
v_call: TRBV7-3
j_call: TRBJ1-2
d_call: -
cdr3_nt: TGTGCCAGCAGCTTAACGGCCGGGGATGGCTACACCTTC
cdr3_aa: CASSLTAGDGYTF

clone_size: -
v_call: TRBV27
j_call: TRBJ2-3
d_call: -
cdr3_nt: TGTGCCAGCAGCCTGGGGGCGAGCCGAAGCACAGATACGCAGTATTTT
cdr3_aa: CASSLGASRSTDTQYF

clone_size: -
v_call: TRBV4-2
j_call: TRBJ1-4
d_call: TRBD1
cdr3_nt: TGTGCCAGCAGCCACCTGACAGGGTTTGGCACTAATGAAAAACTGTTTTTT
cdr3_aa: CASSHLTGFGTNEKLFF

clone_size: -
v_call: TRBV28
j_call: TRBJ2-1
d_call: TRBD2
cdr3_nt: TGTGCCAGCAGAGACCCCCGGCTAGCGGGAGGTGGGGGGCGGTTCTTC
cdr3_aa: CASRDPRLAGGGGRFF

clone_size: few
v_call: TRBV18
j_call: TRBJ2-1
d_call: TRBD2
cdr3_nt: TGTGCCAGCTCAGCTAGCGGGAGCGACAATGAGCAGTTCTTC
cdr3_aa: CASSASGSDNEQFF

clone_size: once
v_call: TRBV21-1
j_call: TRBJ2-5
d_call: -
cdr3_nt: TGTGCCAGCAGCAAAAGCCGGGGCGCCCCCCCTAGCGGGATGAGGCGAGAGACCCAGTACTTC
cdr3_aa: CASSKSRGAPPSGMRRETQYF

clone_size: -
v_call: TRBV27
j_call: TRBJ2-1
d_call: -
cdr3_nt: TGTGCCAGCAGCCAGCGTTACAATGAGCAGTTCTTC
cdr3_aa: CASSQRYNEQFF

clone_size: -
v_call: TRBV6-1
j_call: TRBJ2-3
d_call: -
cdr3_nt: TGTGCCAGCACTGAAACCCAAGCCACAGATACGCAGTATTTT
cdr3_aa: CASTETQATDTQYF

clone_size: -
v_call: TRBV30
j_call: TRBJ1-6
d_call: -
cdr3_nt: TGTGCCTGGGCAACCGCCCAGGGTCCCGAGGTCTATAATTCACCCCTCCACTTT
cdr3_aa: CAWATAQGPEVYNSPLHF

clone_size: -
v_call: TRBV27
j_call: TRBJ2-1
d_call: TRBD2
cdr3_nt: TGTGCCAGCAGTTTAGGGACTAGCGCTGACAATGAGCAGTTCTTC
cdr3_aa: CASSLGTSADNEQFF

clone_size: -
v_call: TRBV9
j_call: TRBJ2-1
d_call: TRBD2
cdr3_nt: TGTGCCAGCAGCTACACCGGGACTAGCGGCAATGAGCAGTTCTTC
cdr3_aa: CASSYTGTSGNEQFF

clone_size: -
v_call: TRBV6-5
j_call: TRBJ1-2
d_call: TRBD1
cdr3_nt: TGTGCCAGCAGAATCCCGGGACAGGGGTGGAGTGGCTACACCTTC
cdr3_aa: CASRIPGQGWSGYTF

clone_size: -
v_call: TRBV5-1
j_call: TRBJ2-1
d_call: TRBD2
cdr3_nt: TGCGCCAGCAGCTTGGATAGCGGGGGCTACAATGAGCAGTTCTTC
cdr3_aa: CASSLDSGGYNEQFF

clone_size: -
v_call: TRBV9
j_call: TRBJ1-5
d_call: -
cdr3_nt: TGTGCCAGCAGCATGCAAGGAGAGTCTCAGCCCCAGCATTTT
cdr3_aa: CASSMQGESQPQHF

clone_size: -
v_call: TRBV7-8
j_call: TRBJ2-5
d_call: TRBD1
cdr3_nt: TGTGCCAGCAGCCCCGGACAGGGGAGGTTTCAAGAGACCCAGTACTTC
cdr3_aa: CASSPGQGRFQETQYF

clone_size: -
v_call: TRBV28
j_call: TRBJ2-5
d_call: -
cdr3_nt: TGTGCCAGCAGTACTGGGGGCTGGCCGGAGACCCAGTACTTC
cdr3_aa: CASSTGGWPETQYF

clone_size: -
v_call: TRBV2
j_call: TRBJ1-2
d_call: -
cdr3_nt: TGTGCCATGCGTGGCAGGAACTATGGCTACACCTTC
cdr3_aa: CAMRGRNYGYTF

clone_size: -
v_call: TRBV27
j_call: TRBJ1-4
d_call: TRBD1
cdr3_nt: TGTGCCAGCAGTATTGACAGGGTCGGGGAAAAACTGTTTTTT
cdr3_aa: CASSIDRVGEKLFF

clone_size: once
v_call: TRBV28
j_call: TRBJ2-7
d_call: -
cdr3_nt: TGTGCCAGCAGTTTATACGGGAAATCCTACGAGCAGTACTTC
cdr3_aa: CASSLYGKSYEQYF

clone_size: -
v_call: TRBV27
j_call: TRBJ2-1
d_call: TRBD2
cdr3_nt: TGTGCCAGCAGTTTATCGTTAGCGGGGGAGCAGTTCTTC
cdr3_aa: CASSLSLAGEQFF

clone_size: -
v_call: TRBV7-8
j_call: TRBJ1-5
d_call: TRBD1
cdr3_nt: TGTGCCAGCAGCTTAGCAGGCAGGGGGCTTGTGAGCAATCAGCCCCAGCATTTT
cdr3_aa: CASSLAGRGLVSNQPQHF

clone_size: -
v_call: TRBV5-4
j_call: TRBJ2-5
d_call: -
cdr3_nt: TGTGCCACCAGGGAGGGAGGGGGGGAGACCCAGTACTTC
cdr3_aa: CATREGGGETQYF

clone_size: once
v_call: TRBV5-4
j_call: TRBJ2-3
d_call: TRBD2
cdr3_nt: TGTGCCAGCAGCTTAATTAGGGGACTAGCGGGGAACACAGATACGCAGTATTTT
cdr3_aa: CASSLIRGLAGNTDTQYF

clone_size: once
v_call: TRBV4-1
j_call: TRBJ1-5
d_call: TRBD1
cdr3_nt: TGCGCCAGCAGCCAAACCACGGACAGGGGCTGGGGTCAGCCCCAGCATTTT
cdr3_aa: CASSQTTDRGWGQPQHF

clone_size: -
v_call: TRBV7-8
j_call: TRBJ1-4
d_call: -
cdr3_nt: TGTGCCAGCAGCTTAGGGGGCAGATTAGGTGAAAAACTGTTTTTT
cdr3_aa: CASSLGGRLGEKLFF

clone_size: -
v_call: TRBV5-1
j_call: TRBJ2-5
d_call: -
cdr3_nt: TGCGCCAGCAGCTTGGCCGGAGAGACCCAGTACTTC
cdr3_aa: CASSLAGETQYF

clone_size: -
v_call: TRBV7-9
j_call: TRBJ2-5
d_call: TRBD2
cdr3_nt: TGTGCCAGCAGCTTAGGGATGGTAGCGGGAGTTGAGGTACAAGAGACCCAGTACTTC
cdr3_aa: CASSLGMVAGVEVQETQYF

clone_size: -
v_call: TRBV2
j_call: TRBJ2-2
d_call: -
cdr3_nt: TGTGCCAGCAGGACAATACAGGGTAGCACCGGGGAGCTGTTTTTT
cdr3_aa: CASRTIQGSTGELFF

clone_size: -
v_call: TRBV27
j_call: TRBJ2-7
d_call: TRBD2
cdr3_nt: TGTGCCAGCAGTCCCGGACTAGCGGGGGTCCGTAGTCGCTACGAGCAGTACTTC
cdr3_aa: CASSPGLAGVRSRYEQYF

clone_size: -
v_call: TRBV27
j_call: TRBJ2-7
d_call: TRBD1
cdr3_nt: TGTGCCAGCAGTCGGGACAGGGCCTGGGAGCAGTACTTC
cdr3_aa: CASSRDRAWEQYF

clone_size: -
v_call: TRBV5-4
j_call: TRBJ1-2
d_call: TRBD1
cdr3_nt: TGTGCCAGCAGCGGAAACAGGGGAGAGTATGGCTACACCTTC
cdr3_aa: CASSGNRGEYGYTF

clone_size: -
v_call: TRBV4-1
j_call: TRBJ2-7
d_call: -
cdr3_nt: TGCGCCAGCGGTCCCATGGAGTTCTCCTACGAGCAGTACTTC
cdr3_aa: CASGPMEFSYEQYF

clone_size: -
v_call: TRBV19
j_call: TRBJ1-5
d_call: TRBD1
cdr3_nt: TGTGCCACCAAAGATCCCGGGACAGGGGTCAATCAGCCCCAGCATTTT
cdr3_aa: CATKDPGTGVNQPQHF

clone_size: once
v_call: TRBV28
j_call: TRBJ2-3
d_call: TRBD2
cdr3_nt: TGTGCCAGCAGCCCGACTAGCGGGAGCACAGATACGCAGTATTTT
cdr3_aa: CASSPTSGSTDTQYF